This T cell receptor beta chain was recovered during a study of neoadjuvant nivolumab and ipilimumab in lung cancer. Findings of the study overall: TCR receptors were sequenced in few samples. Only two of four nivolumab-treated tumors gained richness and clonality by surgery.

The assay was immunoSEQ multiplex PCR, and TCRdb's table has in-frame clones only and misses some. The table shows roughly 45,000 clones, with about 89% occurring only once. Germline V lookup: CDR1 MNHEY, CDR2 SVGAGI. The V gene lost 5 bases and the J gene lost 7 bases, with 12 bases spanning the gap. The CDR3 spans 13 residues. About this clone itself: The antigen is unknown.

The source of this sequence is an adult with non-small cell lung cancer. Some clones in this sample may be carry-over from other donors' samples. The chain has TRBV6-5 and TRBJ1-5; TRBD1 is a possible D gene (6 bases). Sequencing used blood, obtained before neoadjuvant nivolumab, alone or with ipilimumab. CDR3 loop: CASSKTGNQPQHF. CDR3 DNA sequence: TGTGCCAGCAGTAAAACAGGGAACCAGCCCCAGCATTTT.